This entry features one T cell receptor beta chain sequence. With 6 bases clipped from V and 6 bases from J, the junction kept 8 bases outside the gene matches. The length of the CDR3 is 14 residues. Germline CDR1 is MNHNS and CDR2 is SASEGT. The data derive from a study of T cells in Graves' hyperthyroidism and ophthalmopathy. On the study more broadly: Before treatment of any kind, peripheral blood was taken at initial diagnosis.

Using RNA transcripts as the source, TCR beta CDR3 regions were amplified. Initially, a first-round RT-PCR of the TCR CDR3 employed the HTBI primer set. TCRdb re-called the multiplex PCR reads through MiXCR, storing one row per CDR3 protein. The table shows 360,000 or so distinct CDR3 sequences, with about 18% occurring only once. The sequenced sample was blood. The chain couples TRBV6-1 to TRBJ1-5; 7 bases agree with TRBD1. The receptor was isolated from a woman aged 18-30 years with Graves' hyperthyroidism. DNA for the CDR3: TGTGCCAGCAGCGTCAGGGGGAAGGGTCAGCCCCAGCATTTT. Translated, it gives CASSVRGKGQPQHF.